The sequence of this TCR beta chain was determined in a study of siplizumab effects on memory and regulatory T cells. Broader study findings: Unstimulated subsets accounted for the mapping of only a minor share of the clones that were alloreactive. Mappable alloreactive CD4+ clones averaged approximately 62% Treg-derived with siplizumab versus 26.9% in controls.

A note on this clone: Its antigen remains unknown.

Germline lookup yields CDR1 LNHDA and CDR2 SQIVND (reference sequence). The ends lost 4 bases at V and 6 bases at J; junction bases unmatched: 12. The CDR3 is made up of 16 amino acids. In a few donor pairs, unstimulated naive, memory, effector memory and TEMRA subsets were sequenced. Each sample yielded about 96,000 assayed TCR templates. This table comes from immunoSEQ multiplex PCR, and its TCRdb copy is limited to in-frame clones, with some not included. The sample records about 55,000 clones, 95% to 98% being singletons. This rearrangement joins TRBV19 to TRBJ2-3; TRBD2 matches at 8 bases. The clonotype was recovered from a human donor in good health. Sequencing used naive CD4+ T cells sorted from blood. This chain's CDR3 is CASSTGGGRKGDTQYF. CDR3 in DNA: TGTGCCAGTAGTACGGGAGGGGGACGTAAAGGGGATACGCAGTATTTT.